The 20 T cell receptor beta chains below come from one sample, sequenced in a study of cytomegalovirus exposure and HLA in healthy donors. PCR employed 60 Vbeta and 13 Jbeta primers. The protocol was immunoSEQ multiplex PCR, while the TCRdb copy is restricted to in-frame clones and leaves out a portion. The sample yields about 180,000 clones, roughly 77% seen once. Sequenced input: PBMCs. The receptors originated from a woman aged 30 to 39 in good health and CMV-seronegative.

The chain couples TRBV5-1 to TRBJ2-1; 9 bases match TRBD2. Germline V lookup: CDR1 SGHRS, CDR2 YFSETQ. Trimming took 4 bases from V and 0 from J; bases not matched to a gene: 5. There are 16 residues in the CDR3. The CDR3 spells CASSLAGTSSYNEQFF. In nucleotides, the CDR3 is TGCGCCAGCAGCCTAGCGGGGACTAGCTCCTACAATGAGCAGTTCTTC.

The V and J genes are TRBV6-1 and TRBJ2-7; the match to TRBD1 covers 11 bases. The V and J ends lost 6 bases and 4 bases, in that order; junction bases with no gene match: 5. The CDR3 consists of 14 residues. Per the germline V gene, CDR1 is MNHNS and CDR2 is SASEGT. CDR3 in DNA: TGTGCCAGCAGCCTAGGACAGGGGGCTTACGAGCAGTACTTC. This codes for CASSLGQGAYEQYF.

This rearrangement joins TRBV30 to TRBJ2-1, with TRBD2 matching over 10 bases. The V and J ends lost 3 bases and 6 bases, in that order; junction bases with no gene match: 5. The CDR3 has 14 residues. Per germline, CDR1 GTSNPN and CDR2 SVGIG (reference sequence). CDR3 sequence: CAWRGERGGNEQFF. CDR3 in DNA: TGTGCCTGGAGAGGCGAGCGGGGGGGCAATGAGCAGTTCTTC.

Comments on this clone: Other DNA sequences within the sample encode an identical CDR3. The chain is built from TRBV9 and TRBJ2-7; TRBD2 might be the D (7 bases). Trimming stripped 4 bases from V and 6 bases from J, with 17 bases between. CDR1 SGDLS and CDR2 YYNGEE come from the germline V gene. The CDR3 runs to 14 residues. CDR3 coding DNA: TGTGCCAGCAGCAATCGGCCCGGGGGGCTCGAGCAGTACTTC. Translated: CASSNRPGGLEQYF.

The sample holds one count of this clone. This chain links TRBV4-3 with TRBJ2-4; 8 nucleotides align to TRBD2. Unmatched junction bases numbered 8, after V lost 4 bases and J lost 6 bases. Germline-derived CDR1 and CDR2 are LGHNA and YSLEER. This CDR3 has 15 amino acids. The CDR3 sequence: CASSLAGSGGNIQYF. The CDR3 bases are TGCGCCAGCAGCCTAGCTGGCAGCGGGGGAAACATTCAGTACTTC.

The chain joins TRBV2 to TRBJ2-3; 8 positions agree with TRBD2. J gave up 1 base and V 3 bases, and 9 bases lay outside the gene matches. The CDR3 spans 17 residues. CDR1 and CDR2 from the germline V gene are SNHLY and FYNNEI. The CDR3 region is CASSDGRGVHGTDTQYF. In DNA, the CDR3 is TGTGCCAGCAGTGACGGGCGGGGGGTTCACGGCACAGATACGCAGTATTTT.

The rearrangement joins TRBV6-5 to TRBJ1-1, with 11 bases matching TRBD1. CDR3 length: 14 residues. Looked up from germline, CDR1 is MNHEY and CDR2 is SVGAGI. V lost 6 bases and J lost 3; bases outside the gene matches: 3. CDR3 nucleotides: TGTGCCAGCAGACGGGGACAGGGGGACACTGAAGCTTTCTTT. It specifies CASRRGQGDTEAFF.

The rearrangement joins TRBV7-8 to TRBJ2-2; 9 nucleotides agree with TRBD2. CDR1 and CDR2 (germline): SGHVS, FQNEAQ. V dropped 5 bases and J dropped 3; count of bases not matched to a gene: 7. CDR3 size: 16 residues. Here the CDR3 reads CASSPSGVVHTGELFF. CDR3 DNA: TGTGCCAGCAGCCCTAGCGGGGTGGTCCACACCGGGGAGCTGTTTTTT. The full variable domain, in which reference TRBV7-8 and TRBJ2-2 provide the parts outside the CDR3, is GAGVSQSPRYKVAKRGQDVALRCDPISGHVSLFWYQQALGQGPEFLTYFQNEAQLDKSGLPSDRFFAERPEGSVSTLKIQRTQQEDSAVYLCASSPSGVVHTGELFFGEGSRLTVL.

The chain joins TRBV2 to TRBJ2-5; 7 bases are shared with TRBD2. Germline-derived CDR1 and CDR2 are SNHLY and FYNNEI. V was clipped by 9 bases and J by 4 bases; unmatched bases: 11. The CDR3 loop spans 14 amino acids. The CDR3 protein is CARQRERGRETQYF. In DNA, the CDR3 is TGTGCCAGACAACGGGAGCGGGGCCGAGAGACCCAGTACTTC.

The chain couples TRBV4-1 to TRBJ1-1; TRBD1 agrees at 9 bases. Trimming at V came to 0 bases and at J to 4 bases, leaving 12 bases not matched to a gene. The CDR3 consists of 18 residues. CDR1 MGHRA and CDR2 YSYEKL come from the germline V gene. The CDR3 loop reads CASSQDPRDRELGTEAFF. CDR3 bases: TGCGCCAGCAGCCAAGATCCTCGGGACAGGGAGTTGGGCACTGAAGCTTTCTTT.

CDR3 region: CATLGVFYGYTF. In DNA form, the CDR3 reads TGTGCCACCTTAGGGGTTTTCTATGGCTACACCTTC. V gene TRBV19 combines with J gene TRBJ1-2, with D maybe TRBD1 (5 bases). Germline V gives CDR1 LNHDA, CDR2 SQIVND (reference sequence). The germline V and J ends were trimmed by 10 bases and 4 bases, with 13 bases remaining between them. The CDR3 contains 12 residues.

In this sample, this clone turned up once. The V gene is TRBV5-1, the J gene TRBJ2-5, with D unresolved. This CDR3 contains 14 residues. CDR1 and CDR2 (germline): SGHRS, YFSETQ. V dropped 0 bases and J dropped 3 bases, with 9 bases sitting between them. The CDR3: CASSLEAREETQYF. The CDR3 DNA reads as TGCGCCAGCAGCTTGGAGGCTCGGGAAGAGACCCAGTACTTC.

The gene calls are TRBV9 and TRBJ2-5, with 8 positions matching TRBD2. J was trimmed by 3 bases and V by 2 bases; bases with no gene match: 3. This CDR3 comprises 14 residues. CDR1 is SGDLS, CDR2 YYNGEE, per germline. CDR3 bases: TGTGCCAGCAGCGTCAGTAGCGGGGAAGAGACCCAGTACTTC. It translates to CASSVSSGEETQYF.

The chain recombines TRBV5-1 with TRBJ2-7; D unresolved. Germline assignment: CDR1 SGHRS and CDR2 YFSETQ. This CDR3 contains 16 residues. V was shortened by 0 bases and J by 0 bases, with 13 bases between the two germline ends. The CDR3 DNA reads as TGCGCCAGCAGCTTGGCCCTGAGACGGAGCTCCTACGAGCAGTACTTC. It yields the protein CASSLALRRSSYEQYF.

The chain recombines TRBV2 with TRBJ1-2, with a tentative D call TRBD1 (6 bases). Trimming pared 11 bases from V and 4 bases from J, leaving 23 bases between. Germline CDR1 reads SNHLY; CDR2 reads FYNNEI. This CDR3 contains 15 residues. The CDR3 sequence is CAGRTDELLFYGYTF. The CDR3 region has the DNA TGTGCCGGAAGGACAGACGAACTCCTCTTCTATGGCTACACCTTC.

V gene TRBV4-1 combines with J gene TRBJ1-6; D gene ambiguous. CDR1 and CDR2 (germline): MGHRA, YSYEKL. Trimming cost V 0 bases and J 0 bases, with 12 bases left between them. This CDR3 spans 18 amino acids. CDR3 residues: CASSQEKGSSSYNSPLHF. The CDR3, as DNA: TGCGCCAGCAGCCAAGAAAAAGGGAGTAGCTCCTATAATTCACCCCTCCACTTT.

The chain is built from TRBV2 and TRBJ2-7; 10 bases map to TRBD2. The germline CDR1 and CDR2 sequences are SNHLY and FYNNEI. This CDR3 is 16 amino acids long. With V trimmed by 3 bases and J by 5 bases, 10 bases remained unmatched. For the CDR3, the DNA is TGTGCCAGCAGTGAGGAGGGGCTAGCGGGGGTTGACGAGCAGTACTTC. This codes for CASSEEGLAGVDEQYF.

The chain is built from TRBV2 and TRBJ1-1; TRBD1 matches 7 bases. Unmatched junction bases numbered 3, after V lost 3 bases and J lost 5 bases. The CDR3 is 13 residues long. The V gene's germline CDR1 is SNHLY and CDR2 FYNNEI. The CDR3 sequence is CASSEDRRTEAFF. The DNA of the CDR3 is TGTGCCAGCAGTGAGGACAGGCGGACTGAAGCTTTCTTT.

The CDR3 spells CASSTGLAGANEQFF. CDR3 nucleotide sequence: TGCGCCAGCAGCACGGGACTAGCGGGGGCCAATGAGCAGTTCTTC. This chain connects TRBV5-1 to TRBJ2-1; 14 bases align to TRBD2. Germline lookup yields CDR1 SGHRS and CDR2 YFSETQ. This CDR3 region has 15 residues. Trimming removed 4 bases from V and 6 bases from J; junction bases left unmatched: 3.

The J gene is TRBJ2-7, the V gene TRBV9; 7 positions match TRBD1. CDR3 size: 18 residues. J was trimmed by 3 bases and V by 0 bases; bases with no gene match: 15. CDR1 and CDR2 (germline): SGDLS, YYNGEE. This CDR3 reads CASSVARGKTGTIYEQYF. The CDR3 DNA follows: TGTGCCAGCAGCGTAGCCCGGGGCAAGACAGGGACGATCTACGAGCAGTACTTC.